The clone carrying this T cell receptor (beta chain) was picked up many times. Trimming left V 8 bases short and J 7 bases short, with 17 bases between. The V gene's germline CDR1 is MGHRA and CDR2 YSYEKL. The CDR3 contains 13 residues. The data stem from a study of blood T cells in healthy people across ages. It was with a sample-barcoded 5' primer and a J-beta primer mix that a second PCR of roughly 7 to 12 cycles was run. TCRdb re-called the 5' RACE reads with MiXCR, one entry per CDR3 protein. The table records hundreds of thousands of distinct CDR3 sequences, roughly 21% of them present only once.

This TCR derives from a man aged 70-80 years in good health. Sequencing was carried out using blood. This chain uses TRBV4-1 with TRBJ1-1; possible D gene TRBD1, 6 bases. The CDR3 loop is CASRQARLDEAFF. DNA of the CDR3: TGCGCCAGCCGACAGGCCAGGTTGGATGAAGCTTTCTTT.